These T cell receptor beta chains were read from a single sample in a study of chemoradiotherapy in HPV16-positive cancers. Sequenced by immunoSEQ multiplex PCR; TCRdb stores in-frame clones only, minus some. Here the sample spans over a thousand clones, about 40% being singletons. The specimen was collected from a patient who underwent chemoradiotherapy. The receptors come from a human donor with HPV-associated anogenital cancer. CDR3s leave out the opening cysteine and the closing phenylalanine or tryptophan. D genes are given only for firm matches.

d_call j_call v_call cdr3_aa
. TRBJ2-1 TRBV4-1 ASSQDFYNEQF
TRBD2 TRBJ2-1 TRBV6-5 ASSLPGGGEQF
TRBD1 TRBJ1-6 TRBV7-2 ASSSIGTGSSPLH
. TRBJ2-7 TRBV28 ASRATGPEQY
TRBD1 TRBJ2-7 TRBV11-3 ASSPRDRAFYEQY
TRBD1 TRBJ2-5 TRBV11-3 ASSSKAGTGALGETQY
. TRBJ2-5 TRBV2 ASSVINGEAETQY
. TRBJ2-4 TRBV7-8 ASSLAYMAPALAKNIQY
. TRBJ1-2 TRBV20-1 SARTNRGYT
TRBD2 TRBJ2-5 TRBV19 ASSLSGAQGGETQY
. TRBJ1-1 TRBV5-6 ASSFEGNTEAF
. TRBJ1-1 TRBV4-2 ASSQEGDLTEAF
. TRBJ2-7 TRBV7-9 ASSGDFYEQY
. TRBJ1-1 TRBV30 AWSLGEYTEAF
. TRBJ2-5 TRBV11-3 ASSSNREGVTQY